A selection of T cell receptor beta chains follows, all from one sample in a study of blood T cell repertoires in COVID-19. Profiled with immunoSEQ multiplex PCR; TCRdb holds only in-frame clones, not every one. The table shows about 300,000 clones, with around nine tenths occurring only once. The sample was peripheral blood. These receptor sequences come from a man aged 70 or older with acute or convalescent COVID-19. The CDR3 runs from the conserved cysteine through the conserved F or W. A D gene is named only where the DNA matches it firmly. For some rows the clone size is stated as once, few or many, or as a class when expanded; others skip it.

v_call,j_call,d_call,clone_size,cdr3_nt,cdr3_aa
TRBV2,TRBJ1-5,TRBD1,-,TGTGCCAGCAGTGCGAGGACAGGTCCTCAGCCCCAGCATTTT,CASSARTGPQPQHF
TRBV30,TRBJ2-7,-,-,TGTGCCTGGACGCAGGGCTACGAGCAGTACTTC,CAWTQGYEQYF
TRBV30,TRBJ2-7,-,-,TGTGCCTGGAGTGCTACCTACGAGCAGTACTTC,CAWSATYEQYF
TRBV28,TRBJ1-1,-,once,TGTGCCAGCCATCCAGGGATGAACACTGAAGCTTTCTTT,CASHPGMNTEAFF
TRBV30,TRBJ2-7,TRBD2,-,TGTGCCTCTTCCGGCGGGAGTTACGAGCAGTACTTC,CASSGGSYEQYF
TRBV28,TRBJ2-5,TRBD2,few,TGTGCCAGCAGTTCTGGACTAGTCGGTACCCAGTACTTC,CASSSGLVGTQYF
TRBV12-3/TRBV12-4,TRBJ1-4,-,-,TGTGCCATCTCCGGGTCCGATCGTGAAAAACTGTTTTTT,CAISGSDREKLFF
TRBV27,TRBJ2-2,TRBD1,-,TGTGCCAACACGCCGACCCGGACAGGGCACTTTACCGGGGAGCTGTTTTTT,CANTPTRTGHFTGELFF
TRBV28,TRBJ2-2,-,-,TGTGCCAGCAGTTCAGACACGAACACCGGGGAGCTGTTTTTT,CASSSDTNTGELFF
TRBV3-1/TRBV3-2,TRBJ2-1,TRBD2,-,TGTGCCAGCAGCCCTTTTAGCGGGAGGGCCGTTTACCATGAGCAGTTCTTC,CASSPFSGRAVYHEQFF
TRBV5-6,TRBJ2-1,TRBD2,-,TGTGCCAGCAGCATTTCCAGCGGGAGGGCCAGTATTGAGCAGTTCTTC,CASSISSGRASIEQFF
TRBV5-1,TRBJ1-2,TRBD1,once,TGCGCCAGCAGCTCCGGACAGGGTATAAACTATGGCTACACCTTC,CASSSGQGINYGYTF
TRBV2,TRBJ1-6,-,-,TGTGCCAGCAGTGTGTTCAGGGCGGATAATTCACCCCTCCACTTT,CASSVFRADNSPLHF
TRBV3-1/TRBV3-2,TRBJ2-1,TRBD2,-,TGTGCCAGCAGCCAAGAGGGTCTAGAGCGGGGGGGCCCTGAGCAGTTCTTC,CASSQEGLERGGPEQFF
TRBV3-1/TRBV3-2,TRBJ1-2,-,-,TGTGCCAGCAGCCAAGTAGCTCAGCGGGGCTACACCTTC,CASSQVAQRGYTF
TRBV24-1,TRBJ2-1,-,-,TGTGCCACCAGTGATCCGAATACGAGGAACAATGAGCAGTTCTTC,CATSDPNTRNNEQFF
TRBV29-1,TRBJ1-1,-,-,TGCACACGAACCTTGGGGCGGACTGAAGCTTTCTTT,CTRTLGRTEAFF
TRBV6-5,TRBJ2-7,TRBD2,-,TGTGCCAGCAGGGAGGCTAGCGGGAGGGCGGGGGAGCAGTACTTC,CASREASGRAGEQYF
TRBV7-9,TRBJ2-2,TRBD1,-,TGTGCCAGCAGCTTCCAGACAGGGGCGGCCGGGGAGCTGTTTTTT,CASSFQTGAAGELFF
TRBV6-6,TRBJ2-7,TRBD2,-,TGTGCCAGCAGCATGACTAGCGGGCCGGACTACGAGCAGTACTTC,CASSMTSGPDYEQYF
TRBV20-1,TRBJ2-1,-,once,TGCAGTGCGGTAGCCTACAATGAGCAGTTCTTC,CSAVAYNEQFF
TRBV6-5,TRBJ2-3,-,once,TGTGCCAGCATATTTTTCGGTCCGTCAGATACGCAGTATTTT,CASIFFGPSDTQYF
TRBV9,TRBJ2-1,-,once,TGTGCCAGCAGCGTAGATAGCCCGACCTACAATGAGCAGTTCTTC,CASSVDSPTYNEQFF
TRBV29-1,TRBJ2-1,-,-,TGCAGCGATGGTCGGGTGGGTGAGCAGTTCTTC,CSDGRVGEQFF
TRBV5-1,TRBJ2-7,TRBD1,-,TGCGCCAGCAGCTTAAACCCCGGGACAGGGACCTACGAGCAGTACTTC,CASSLNPGTGTYEQYF
TRBV7-6,TRBJ2-2,TRBD2,-,TGTGCCAGCAGGGCGGGAGGACGCAACACCGGGGAGCTGTTTTTT,CASRAGGRNTGELFF
TRBV20-1,TRBJ1-2,TRBD1,-,TGCAGTGCTAGTCGTTTGGGACAGAATTATGGCTACACCTTC,CSASRLGQNYGYTF
TRBV7-9,TRBJ1-3,TRBD1,-,TGTGCCAGCAGCCCTTACAACAGGGGACGTGGAAACACCATATATTTT,CASSPYNRGRGNTIYF
TRBV4-3,TRBJ2-1,TRBD2,-,TGCGCCAGCAGCCGGTCCGGGACTAGCGGCAATGAGCAGTTCTTC,CASSRSGTSGNEQFF
TRBV24-1,TRBJ1-4,-,-,TGTGCCACCAGTGATTTGCAGGTTGTTCGGATCAATGAAAAACTGTTTTTT,CATSDLQVVRINEKLFF
TRBV5-1,TRBJ1-5,-,once,TGCGCCAGCAGCCCCTCCGGGGGAGGTCATCAGCCCCAGCATTTT,CASSPSGGGHQPQHF
TRBV5-1,TRBJ2-2,-,-,TGCGCCAGCAGCTTGTCCCAGGGTACCGGGGAGCTGTTTTTT,CASSLSQGTGELFF
TRBV7-2,TRBJ2-7,TRBD2,once,TGTGCCAGCAGCCAGCAGCCTGGACTAGCGGGAAACGAGCAGTACTTC,CASSQQPGLAGNEQYF
TRBV4-2,TRBJ2-7,TRBD1,-,TGTGCCAGCAGCCCCAGGACAGGGGGCATCCACGAGCAGTACTTC,CASSPRTGGIHEQYF
TRBV5-1,TRBJ2-2,TRBD1,once,TGCGCCAGCAGCTTTGCAGGGGGCAGCACCGGGGAGCTGTTTTTT,CASSFAGGSTGELFF
TRBV5-1,TRBJ1-5,TRBD1,-,TGCGCCAGCAGCTTGGCGGGACAGACGAATCAGCCCCAGCATTTT,CASSLAGQTNQPQHF
TRBV29-1,TRBJ2-7,TRBD1,-,TGCAGCGTTCGGACAGGGGAAGCCGAGCAGTACTTC,CSVRTGEAEQYF
TRBV27,TRBJ1-2,TRBD1,-,TGTGCCAGCAGCCCGGACAGGGTAAGCGGCTACACCTTC,CASSPDRVSGYTF
TRBV6-1,TRBJ2-7,TRBD1,-,TGTGCCAGCAGTGAAGACGTACAGGGGTTCAACGAGCAGTACTTC,CASSEDVQGFNEQYF
TRBV7-9,TRBJ1-2,TRBD1,-,TGTGCCAGCAGCTTAGCCACCTCGGGACAGGGTAACTATGGCTACACCTTC,CASSLATSGQGNYGYTF
TRBV5-1,TRBJ2-5,TRBD1,-,TGCGCCAGCAGCCCAGGACAGGGGGCGCGGTTTCAGGAGACCCAGTACTTC,CASSPGQGARFQETQYF
TRBV24-1,TRBJ2-1,TRBD2,-,TGTGCCACCAGTGATTTTCGCGGGAGGTCCTACAATGAGCAGTTCTTC,CATSDFRGRSYNEQFF
TRBV24-1,TRBJ2-1,TRBD1,-,TGTGCCACCAGTGATTTGGGGGACAGGGGGTACAATGAGCAGTTCTTC,CATSDLGDRGYNEQFF
TRBV10-3,TRBJ2-5,-,-,TGTGCCATCAGTGCTGGGGGCGCAGGCGGGGAGACCCAGTACTTC,CAISAGGAGGETQYF
TRBV9,TRBJ2-2,TRBD2,-,TGTGCCAGCAGCGTAGGGCCAGCGGGGGGGCTAAACACCGGGGAGCTGTTTTTT,CASSVGPAGGLNTGELFF
TRBV5-1,TRBJ1-4,TRBD1,few,TGCGCCAGCAGCTCCGGGACAGCTAATGAAAAACTGTTTTTT,CASSSGTANEKLFF
TRBV7-3,TRBJ2-2,TRBD2,-,TGTGCCAGCAGCCAACTAGCGGGGAACACCGGGGAGCTGTTTTTT,CASSQLAGNTGELFF
TRBV7-2,TRBJ2-3,TRBD2,-,TGTGCCAGCACCCCCGGGGGGGCCGCTACGCAGTATTTT,CASTPGGAATQYF